A single sample is the source of the 25 T cell receptor beta chains below, sequenced in a study of PD-L1 blockade in urothelial cancer. Profiling relied on immunoSEQ multiplex PCR, and the TCRdb table lists in-frame clones only, not all of them. This table has around 120,000 clones, roughly 91% appearing once. The time point was: peripheral blood 6 weeks after treatment start. Specimen: PBMCs, collected around atezolizumab (anti-PD-L1) treatment. These receptors were obtained from a man aged 60 to 69 with urothelial cancer.

The chain links TRBV5-4 to TRBJ2-7; no definite D call. The V gene lost 0 bases and the J gene lost 5 bases, with 15 bases spanning the gap. This CDR3 region has 15 residues. Germline CDR1 and CDR2: SGHNT and YYREEE (reference sequence). CDR3 amino acids: CASSLEVRGFDEQYF. The CDR3 coding sequence is TGTGCCAGCAGCTTGGAGGTTAGAGGTTTTGACGAGCAGTACTTC.

The CDR3 loop reads CASSPPTAGGEQYF. The CDR3 DNA sequence: TGTGCCAGCAGCCCGCCCACGGCGGGGGGAGAGCAGTACTTC. The J gene is TRBJ2-7, the V gene TRBV7-2, with 8 bases lining up with TRBD2. With V trimmed by 5 bases and J by 7 bases, 10 bases remained unmatched. This CDR3 region has 14 residues. Germline V gene data show CDR1 as SGHTA and CDR2 as FQGNSA.

The genes are TRBV7-6 and TRBJ2-5; 8 nucleotides agree with TRBD2. V was clipped by 3 bases and J by 5 bases; unmatched bases: 8. CDR3 size: 15 residues. Germline assignment: CDR1 SGHVS and CDR2 FNYEAQ. In DNA, the CDR3 is TGTGCCAGCAGCTTGTCCGGGGGGGCATCGGAGACCCAGTACTTC. Residues: CASSLSGGASETQYF.

The gene calls are TRBV30 and TRBJ2-7; 9 nucleotides align to TRBD2. The CDR3 covers 14 residues. Germline-derived CDR1 and CDR2 are GTSNPN and SVGIG (reference sequence). Trimming cost V 0 bases and J 5 bases; bases outside gene matches: 5. DNA of the CDR3: TGTGCCTGGAGTGTATGGACTAGCGCCCACGAGCAGTACTTC. This encodes CAWSVWTSAHEQYF.

The gene calls are TRBV6-4 and TRBJ2-6; the D gene is possibly TRBD1 (5 bases). Germline lookup yields CDR1 MRHNA and CDR2 SNTAGT. The CDR3 has 17 amino acids. Trimming left V 3 bases short and J 0 bases short, with 12 bases between. DNA of the CDR3: TGTGCCAGCAGTGAGGGTATGGGGCGCTCTGGGGCCAACGTCCTGACTTTC. This translates into CASSEGMGRSGANVLTF.

The chain employs TRBV10-2 and TRBJ2-7, with TRBD2 matching 10 bases. The trim removed 6 bases at V and 3 bases at J, leaving 5 bases unmatched. The CDR3 is 14 residues long. From germline, CDR1 is WSHSY and CDR2 SAAADI. The CDR3 region has the DNA TGCGCCAGCAGCTGGACTAGCGGTTTCTACGAGCAGTACTTC. This translates into CASSWTSGFYEQYF.

A single count supports this clone. The chain carries TRBV29-1 and TRBJ2-5; tentatively, D is TRBD1 (6 bases). Germline CDR1 and CDR2: SQVTM and ANQGSEA. CDR3 size: 15 residues. The ends were cut back, 6 bases at V and 1 base at J, with 18 bases in the middle. The CDR3 coding sequence is TGCAGCGTACTGGGACACCTTAGTGTCCAAGAGACCCAGTACTTC. This codes for CSVLGHLSVQETQYF.

The chain is built from TRBV13 and TRBJ2-5; TRBD2 matches at 7 bases. CDR1 PRHDT and CDR2 FYEKMQ come from the germline V gene (reference sequence). After removal of 0 bases from V and 3 bases from J, the junction contained 4 bases not matched to a gene. The CDR3 contains 15 residues. CDR3 protein: CASSLGGLVEETQYF. The CDR3 coding sequence is TGTGCCAGCAGCTTAGGAGGACTAGTGGAAGAGACCCAGTACTTC.

The chain employs TRBV9 and TRBJ2-2; D call uncertain. This CDR3 contains 15 residues. Trimming took 0 bases from V and 2 from J, leaving 8 bases between them. Germline loops: CDR1 SGDLS, CDR2 YYNGEE. The CDR3 here is CASSVVQSNTGELFF. In DNA form, the CDR3 reads TGTGCCAGCAGCGTAGTACAGTCAAACACCGGGGAGCTGTTTTTT.

The J gene is TRBJ1-5, the V gene TRBV19; tentatively, D is TRBD1 (6 bases). The CDR3 covers 15 residues. V was trimmed by 3 bases and J by 5 bases, leaving 14 bases between them. Germline lookup yields CDR1 LNHDA and CDR2 SQIVND (reference sequence). The CDR3 bases are TGTGCCAGTAGTATGAGCGGGGGCCGATATCAGCCCCAGCATTTT. Protein product: CASSMSGGRYQPQHF.

The J gene is TRBJ1-3, the V gene TRBV14, with TRBD1 matching 10 bases. The CDR3 is made up of 18 amino acids. The germline CDR1 and CDR2 sequences are SGHDN and FVKESK. J was trimmed by 4 bases and V by 4 bases; bases with no gene match: 13. CDR3 sequence (DNA): TGTGCCAGCAGCCGAACCCGGGACAGGGGAATAGCGGGAAACACCATATATTTT. Translating it yields CASSRTRDRGIAGNTIYF.

The gene calls are TRBV12-5 and TRBJ2-5; D is perhaps TRBD2 (5 bases). CDR3 length: 15 amino acids. Per germline, CDR1 LGHNT and CDR2 FRNRAP. V was cut by 1 base and J by 3 bases, with 12 bases left in between. The CDR3 here is CASGLDWTGKETQYF. CDR3 bases: TGTGCTAGTGGTTTGGACTGGACGGGGAAAGAGACCCAGTACTTC.

The chain employs TRBV5-3 and TRBJ2-5; 8 bases match TRBD2. TRBV5-3 is an open reading frame whose function is uncertain. The V and J ends lost 4 bases and 5 bases, in that order; junction bases with no gene match: 1. The CDR3 contains 12 residues. CDR3 sequence (DNA): TGTGCCAGAAGCGGCGGGGGGGAGACCCAGTACTTC. Translating it yields CARSGGGETQYF.

As regards this clone: Other nucleotide sequences from this sample produce the same CDR3. The gene calls are TRBV5-1 and TRBJ2-1; a weak D match, TRBD2 (6 bases). CDR1 and CDR2 (germline): SGHRS, YFSETQ. The germline V and J ends were trimmed by 0 bases and 6 bases, with 7 bases remaining between them. This CDR3 is 13 amino acids long. Here the CDR3 reads CASSLGGANEQFF. CDR3 coding DNA: TGCGCCAGCAGCTTGGGCGGGGCCAATGAGCAGTTCTTC.

The V and J genes are TRBV19 and TRBJ1-1; 8 bases map to TRBD1. J was trimmed by 0 bases and V by 5 bases; bases with no gene match: 2. The CDR3 has 14 amino acids. CDR1 is LNHDA, CDR2 SQIVND, per germline (reference sequence). CDR3 coding DNA: TGTGCCAGTAGTCCACAGGGGGTGAACACTGAAGCTTTCTTT. Translating gives CASSPQGVNTEAFF.

The chain is built from TRBV13 and TRBJ2-3, with D possibly matching TRBD1 (7 bases). Germline lookup yields CDR1 PRHDT and CDR2 FYEKMQ (reference sequence). The CDR3 is 22 amino acids. The V end was cut by 2 bases, the J end by 0 bases, with 30 bases between. Here the CDR3 reads CASSLLQRQGGKEEGSTDTQYF. In nucleotides, the CDR3 is TGTGCCAGCAGCTTACTTCAGAGACAGGGCGGTAAGGAGGAGGGAAGCACAGATACGCAGTATTTT. Filled out from reference TRBV13 and TRBJ2-3, the complete variable domain reads AAGVIQSPRHLIKEKRETATLKCYPIPRHDTVYWYQQGPGQDPQFLISFYEKMQSDKGSIPDRFSAQQFSDYHSELNMSSLELGDSALYFCASSLLQRQGGKEEGSTDTQYFGPGTRLTVL.

This chain links TRBV29-1 with TRBJ2-7; a weak D match, TRBD2 (5 bases). V was cut by 4 bases and J by 6 bases, with 13 bases left in between. The CDR3 loop spans 12 amino acids. Germline CDR1 SQVTM, CDR2 ANQGSEA. The CDR3 nucleotides read TGCAGCGTTGCCAGAGGGTTGGCCGAGCAGTACTTC. It encodes CSVARGLAEQYF.

The gene calls are TRBV5-1 and TRBJ1-3; possible D gene TRBD1, 6 bases. This CDR3 is built from 15 residues. Trimming stripped 0 bases from V and 8 bases from J, with 15 bases between. Germline assignment: CDR1 SGHRS and CDR2 YFSETQ. This CDR3 is CASSLAGAGEHTIYF. CDR3 sequence (DNA): TGCGCCAGCAGCTTGGCCGGGGCAGGGGAACACACCATATATTTT. Together with reference TRBV5-1 and TRBJ1-3, the CDR3 gives the full variable domain: KAGVTQTPRYLIKTRGQQVTLSCSPISGHRSVSWYQQTPGQGLQFLFEYFSETQRNKGNFPGRFSGRQFSNSRSEMNVSTLELGDSALYLCASSLAGAGEHTIYFGEGSWLTVV.

This clone is a singleton in its sample. The gene calls are TRBV28 and TRBJ1-6, with 9 bases fitting TRBD1. The CDR3 contains 18 residues. Trimming at V came to 5 bases and at J to 4 bases, leaving 12 bases not matched to a gene. Germline values: CDR1 MDHEN, CDR2 SYDVKM. The CDR3 sequence: CASSPPPTGGWYNSPLHF. CDR3 nucleotide sequence: TGTGCCAGCAGTCCCCCACCGACAGGGGGATGGTATAATTCACCCCTCCACTTT.

This CDR3 reads CASSLQSTGYTEAFF. CDR3 DNA: TGTGCCAGCAGTTTACAGAGTACAGGGTACACTGAAGCTTTCTTT. The V call is TRBV28, the J call TRBJ1-1; maybe TRBD1 (6 bases). Trimming cost V 2 bases and J 3 bases, with 13 bases left between them. Per germline, CDR1 MDHEN and CDR2 SYDVKM. CDR3 length equals 15 residues. Full variable domain (outside the CDR3, taken from reference TRBV28 and TRBJ1-1): DVKVTQSSRYLVKRTGEKVFLECVQDMDHENMFWYRQDPGLGLRLIYFSYDVKMKEKGDIPEGYSVSREKKERFSLILESASTNQTSMYLCASSLQSTGYTEAFFGQGTRLTVV.

This clone occurred a few times. A read error may produce the germline difference seen at one junction end. The chain uses TRBV20-1 and TRBJ2-5; no firm D call. The CDR3 is 11 residues long. Germline V gene data show CDR1 as DFQATT and CDR2 as SNEGSKA (reference sequence). Written as DNA, the CDR3 is TGCAGTGCCCAAAACCAGGAGACCCAGTACTTC. This codes for CSAQNQETQYF.

The chain joins TRBV7-3 to TRBJ2-3; 7 positions agree with TRBD1. Looked up from germline, CDR1 is SGHTA and CDR2 is FQGTGA. The V and J ends lost 5 bases and 4 bases, in that order; junction bases with no gene match: 15. The CDR3 is made up of 17 amino acids. CDR3 sequence: CASSKTDRVGTADTQYF. The CDR3, as DNA: TGTGCCAGCAGCAAAACCGACAGGGTTGGAACCGCAGATACGCAGTATTTT.

The CDR3 DNA reads as TGTGCCAGCAGTCTACGGGGGGGGGAGCTGTTTTTT. Amino acids: CASSLRGGELFF. The chain is built from TRBV27 and TRBJ2-2, with D possibly matching TRBD2 (6 bases). CDR1 MNHEY and CDR2 SMNVEV come from the germline V gene (reference sequence). The CDR3 length is 12 residues. V was trimmed by 5 bases and J by 8 bases, leaving 9 bases between them.

The chain uses TRBV7-2 and TRBJ2-7; 7 nucleotides align to TRBD1. Germline values: CDR1 SGHTA, CDR2 FQGNSA. This CDR3 contains 15 residues. V lost 4 bases to trimming and J lost 3 bases; unmatched junction nucleotides: 9. The CDR3 DNA follows: TGTGCCAGCAGCTCTCCGGACAGGATTATCTACGAGCAGTACTTC. Amino acid sequence: CASSSPDRIIYEQYF.

This chain connects TRBV11-2 to TRBJ1-1, with D possibly being TRBD1 (5 bases). The CDR3 loop spans 13 amino acids. Per the germline V gene, CDR1 is SGHAT and CDR2 is FQNNGV. Trimming removed 5 bases at V and 2 bases at J, with 9 bases between. CDR3 DNA sequence: TGTGCCAGCAGCACACAGGAAAACACTGAAGCTTTCTTT. Encoded protein: CASSTQENTEAFF. Looking up the rest from reference TRBV11-2 and TRBJ1-1 gives the full variable domain: EAGVAQSPRYKIIEKRQSVAFWCNPISGHATLYWYQQILGQGPKLLIQFQNNGVVDDSQLPKDRFSAERLKGVDSTLKIQPAKLEDSAVYLCASSTQENTEAFFGQGTRLTVV.